This T cell receptor (beta chain) was documented in a study of Ad26.COV2.S vaccination and SARS-CoV-2 variants. Study context: As a participant in COV1001, the donor was in the Ad26.COV2.S trial arm. The study gave Ad26.COV2.S intramuscularly, once or twice 56 days apart.

CDR1 SGDLS and CDR2 YYNGEE come from the germline V gene. V was pared by 0 bases and J by 4 bases, with 11 bases between. The CDR3 sequence is 15 residues long. The treatment here: around 19 received Ad26.COV2.S at low or high dose, single or two shots; about five received placebo; per-sample allocation not given. Sampling was performed 63 days after the first vaccine or placebo injection. Sequencing was performed with immunoSEQ multiplex PCR; in TCRdb, only in-frame clones are kept and a portion is missing. The sample includes some 290,000 clones, around 83% of them seen just once. Study findings and constraints: The breadth of spike-specific CD8+ and CD4+ T cell responses after vaccination was reportedly substantial.

About this clone itself: Its specificity is not known.

The V and J genes are TRBV9 and TRBJ2-1; perhaps TRBD1 as D (5 bases). The clonotype comes from a person between 18 and 65 years old who received the Ad26.COV2.S COVID-19 vaccine or a placebo. The sample consisted of peripheral blood, taken in a trial of Ad26.COV2.S vaccine versus placebo. The CDR3 sequence is CASSVEGRGYNEQFF. The DNA of the CDR3 is TGTGCCAGCAGCGTAGAGGGGCGTGGGTACAATGAGCAGTTCTTC. Together with reference TRBV9 and TRBJ2-1, the CDR3 gives the full variable domain: DSGVTQTPKHLITATGQRVTLRCSPRSGDLSVYWYQQSLDQGLQFLIQYYNGEERAKGNILERFSAQQFPDLHSELNLSSLELGDSALYFCASSVEGRGYNEQFFGPGTRLTVL.